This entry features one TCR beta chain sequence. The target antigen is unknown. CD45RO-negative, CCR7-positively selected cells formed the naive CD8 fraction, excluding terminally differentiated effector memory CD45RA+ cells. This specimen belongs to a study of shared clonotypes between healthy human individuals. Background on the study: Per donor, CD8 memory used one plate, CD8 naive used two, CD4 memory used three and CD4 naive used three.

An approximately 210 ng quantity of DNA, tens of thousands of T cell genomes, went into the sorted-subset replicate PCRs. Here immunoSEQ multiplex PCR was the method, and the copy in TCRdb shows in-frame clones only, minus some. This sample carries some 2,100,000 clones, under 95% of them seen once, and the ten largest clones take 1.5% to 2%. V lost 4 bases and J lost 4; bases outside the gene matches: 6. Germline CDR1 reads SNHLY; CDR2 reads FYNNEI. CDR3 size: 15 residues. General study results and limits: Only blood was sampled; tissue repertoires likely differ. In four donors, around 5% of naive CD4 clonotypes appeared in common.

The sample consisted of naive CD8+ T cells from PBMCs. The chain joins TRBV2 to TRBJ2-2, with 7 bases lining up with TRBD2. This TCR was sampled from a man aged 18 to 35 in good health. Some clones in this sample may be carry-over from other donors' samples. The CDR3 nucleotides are TGTGCCAGCAGTGTTTCAGCGGGATTCACCGGGGAGCTGTTTTTT. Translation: CASSVSAGFTGELFF.